The entry below gives a single T cell receptor beta chain sequence along with its context. Its binding antigen is unknown. No quality values exist for individual bases; no much larger clone is one base distant. These data originate in a study of shared clonotypes between healthy human individuals (dated by TCRdb to between 2020 and 2021). The study in broad terms: The cohort included three men and a couple of women between 18 and 49 years of age. The study deeply sequenced blood TCR repertoires of five healthy adults to estimate repertoire size and the extent of clonotype sharing between individuals. For each donor, three plates each were used for CD4 naive and CD4 memory, two plates were used for CD8 naive, and one plate was used for CD8 memory. Per donor, leukapheresis produced somewhere between about 0.85 and 10 billion PBMCs. Different laboratories and diverse techniques were used to prepare libraries and sequence TCR repertoires, to increase sequencing depth and limit assay-specific biases. Overall study results and their limits: Higher generation probabilities were observed for clonotypes shared by all four sorted-subset donors than for non-shared clonotypes. Because the study included a small number of donors, the genetic and exposure-history diversity represented was limited. Naive subsets generally had larger estimated clonotype richness than memory subsets. Sharing across several donors was observed for roughly 5% of naive CD4, 3% to 3.5% of naive CD8, over 2% of memory CD4, and around 0.44% of memory CD8 clonotypes. Pairwise subsampling indicated that sequencing depth was expected to affect the degree of clonotype sharing among donors. Incomplete sequencing was indicated by rarefaction of sorted-subset datasets, despite the large sequencing depth. Sampling was restricted to blood, and TCR repertoires in tissues likely differ from the TCR repertoires found in blood.

Donors were healthy HIV-negative adults with no recently reported acute infections or vaccinations. Only Caucasian adults living in Nashville, Tennessee, USA were represented among the donors. CD4+ T cells were enriched by magnetic negative selection; naive cells were then positively selected on CD45RA, and the negative fraction formed the memory subset. Blood was obtained by leukapheresis, after which PBMCs were separated by Ficoll-Histopaque density gradient centrifugation and cryopreserved in liquid nitrogen vapor phase. Purity and quantity of every magnetically sorted T cell population were checked by analytical flow cytometry. Genomic DNA was isolated from each sorted fraction and quantified by UV absorbance on a Nanodrop 2000c. TCR CDR3 regions were amplified from genomic DNA by multiplex PCR using the deep immunoSEQ assay. Extracted genomic DNA from each cell subset was spread evenly across all wells of several immunoSEQ 96-well plates, with each plate serving as a replicate. For sorted subsets, roughly 190 ng of genomic DNA, equivalent to around 31,000 T cell genomes, went into each replicate PCR. Purified libraries were measured with a Qubit 3.0 fluorometer, size-checked on a Bioanalyzer 2100, and measured again with the KAPA Library Quantification kit. Each immunoSEQ 96-well plate was sequenced on its own single-read 150-cycle Illumina NextSeq 550 flow cell. In the authors' own workflow: Because the immunoSEQ output included only junctional sequences and no quality scores, the filtering could not be the same as the filtering used for full-length reads. Sequences were annotated with PyIR, a Python wrapper for IgBLAST v1.9, using IMGT germline references to assign V/J genes and CDR3. Reads were removed for weak V/J assignments (E-value above 1e-6), missing CDR3, stop codons, out-of-frame junctions, or ambiguous translated residues. V3J clonotypes were defined by identical inferred V gene, J gene, and CDR3 amino acid sequence. Percentage overlap between repertoires was calculated by dividing the number of shared unique clonotypes by the size of the smaller repertoire. Three approaches were used to assess repertoire richness: RTK rarefaction, the Chao1 estimator, and Recon v2.1 estimates of unobserved clonotypes. OLGA was used to compute generation probabilities for all TCRbeta clonotypes that the gDNA method yielded from a handful of donors. Drawn from immuneACCESS, this table holds only the in-frame rearrangements with V and J called that TCRdb kept. Clones are partly lost; checked studies trace under half to an unresolved V gene and leave the rest unexplained. The DNA gave D and trimming, while V, J and clone size come from that table. This sample has fewer than 400,000 clones in its table, and approximately 74% of those were observed once. 10% of the sample is in the top ten clones.

CDR1 and CDR2 are read off the germline V gene (reference sequence) as LNHNV and YYDKDF. The CDR3 starts with the cysteine, ends with the phenylalanine, and has 14 residues. Of all the DNA, just the CDR3 is kept, 42 bases in frame from base 1. Deletion took 5 bases off V and 6 bases off J, with a span of 17 bases between the germline ends. The clonotype originates from a man aged 30-40 years in good health. The rearrangement joined TRBV15 to TRBJ2-7; the D gene is possibly TRBD2, with 5 bases matching. Sequenced sample: memory CD4+ T cells sorted from blood. The cell subset or site label on this specimen signifies: CD45RA-negative fraction. The bases are TGTGCCACCAGCGACCGGGGTCCCATCTCCGAGCAGTACTTC. It codes for CATSDRGPISEQYF.